What follows is one T cell receptor (beta chain) and its context. Its target is unknown. V was clipped by 3 bases and J by 0 bases, with 15 bases between them. Germline loops: CDR1 SGHRS, CDR2 YFSETQ. CDR3 length: 17 amino acids. This sample was taken from a study of vaccination effects on CD4 cells after COVID-19. About the study: Every participant took two doses of the BNT162b2 or mRNA-1273 vaccine. Two convalescent patients provided samples 16 days and one week prevaccination.

Having been cultured for roughly 9 days, the cells underwent CD4+ T cell isolation. Measured with immunoSEQ multiplex PCR; TCRdb has only the in-frame clones, and not every one. The profile covers 40,000 to 55,000 clones, with around 70% appearing a single time and approximately 8.6% taken by the ten largest. Material: CD4+ T cells from PBMCs cultured without peptide, obtained before COVID-19 vaccination. V usage is TRBV5-1 and J usage is TRBJ1-4; D might be TRBD1 (6 bases). This receptor was identified in a human donor who had a prior SARS-CoV-2 infection. This chain's CDR3 is CASSSGDNLATNEKLFF. Here the CDR3 DNA reads TGCGCCAGCAGCTCAGGGGACAACCTTGCAACTAATGAAAAACTGTTTTTT.